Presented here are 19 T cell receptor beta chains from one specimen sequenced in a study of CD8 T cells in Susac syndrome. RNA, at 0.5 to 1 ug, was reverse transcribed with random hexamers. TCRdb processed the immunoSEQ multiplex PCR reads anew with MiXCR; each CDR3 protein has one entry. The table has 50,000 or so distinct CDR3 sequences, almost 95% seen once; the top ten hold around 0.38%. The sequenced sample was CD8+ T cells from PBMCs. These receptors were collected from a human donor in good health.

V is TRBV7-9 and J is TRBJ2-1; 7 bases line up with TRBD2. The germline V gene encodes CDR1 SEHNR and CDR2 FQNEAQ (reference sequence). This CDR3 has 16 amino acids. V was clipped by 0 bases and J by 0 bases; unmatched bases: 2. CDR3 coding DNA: TGTGCCAGCAGCTTAGCGCGGGAGAGCTCCTACAATGAGCAGTTCTTC. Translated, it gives CASSLARESSYNEQFF.

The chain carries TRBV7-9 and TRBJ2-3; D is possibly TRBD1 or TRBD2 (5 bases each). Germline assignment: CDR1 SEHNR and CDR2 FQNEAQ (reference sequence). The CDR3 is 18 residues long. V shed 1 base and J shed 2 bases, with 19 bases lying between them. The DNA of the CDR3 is TGTGCCAGCAGCTTAGAAGTCCGGGACCCACACCCCACAGATACGCAGTATTTT. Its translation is CASSLEVRDPHPTDTQYF.

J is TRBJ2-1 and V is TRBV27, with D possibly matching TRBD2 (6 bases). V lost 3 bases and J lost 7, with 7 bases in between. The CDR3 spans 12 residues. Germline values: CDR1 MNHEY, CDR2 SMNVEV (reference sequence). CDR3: CASSLGGNEQFF. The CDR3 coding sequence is TGTGCCAGCAGTTTGGGGGGTAATGAGCAGTTCTTC.

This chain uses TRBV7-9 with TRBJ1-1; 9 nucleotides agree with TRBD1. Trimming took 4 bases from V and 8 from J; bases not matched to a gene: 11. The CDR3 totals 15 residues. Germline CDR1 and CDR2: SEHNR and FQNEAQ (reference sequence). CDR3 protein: CASSSSRDRASEAFF. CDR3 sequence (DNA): TGTGCCAGCAGCTCATCACGGGACAGGGCCTCCGAAGCTTTCTTT.

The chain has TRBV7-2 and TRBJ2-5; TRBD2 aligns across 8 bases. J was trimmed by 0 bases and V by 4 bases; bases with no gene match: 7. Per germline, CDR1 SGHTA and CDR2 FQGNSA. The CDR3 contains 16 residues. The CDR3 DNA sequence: TGTGCCAGCAGCTCGAAACCGGGAGGGTACCAAGAGACCCAGTACTTC. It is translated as CASSSKPGGYQETQYF.

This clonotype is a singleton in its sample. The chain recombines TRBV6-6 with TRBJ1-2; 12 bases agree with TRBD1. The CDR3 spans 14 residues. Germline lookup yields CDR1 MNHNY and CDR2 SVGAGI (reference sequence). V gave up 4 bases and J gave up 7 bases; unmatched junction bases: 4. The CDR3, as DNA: TGTGCCAGCAGTTCGGGACAGGGGGCGGTTGGCTACACCTTC. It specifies CASSSGQGAVGYTF.

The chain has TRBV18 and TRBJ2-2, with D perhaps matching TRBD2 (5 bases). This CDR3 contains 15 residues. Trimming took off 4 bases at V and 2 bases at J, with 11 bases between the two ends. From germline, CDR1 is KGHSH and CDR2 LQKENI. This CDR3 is CASSLLGSNTGELFF. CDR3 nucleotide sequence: TGTGCCAGCTCACTCCTAGGGAGCAACACCGGGGAGCTGTTTTTT.

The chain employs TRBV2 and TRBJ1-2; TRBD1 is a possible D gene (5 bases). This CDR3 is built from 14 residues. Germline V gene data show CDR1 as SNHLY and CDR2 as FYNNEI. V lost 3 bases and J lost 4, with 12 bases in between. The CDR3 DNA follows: TGTGCCAGCAGTGAGGGTCAGGGAATCTATGGCTACACCTTC. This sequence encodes CASSEGQGIYGYTF. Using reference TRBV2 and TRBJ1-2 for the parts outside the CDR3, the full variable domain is EPEVTQTPSHQVTQMGQEVILRCVPISNHLYFYWYRQILGQKVEFLVSFYNNEISEKSEIFDDQFSVERPDGSNFTLKIRSTKLEDSAMYFCASSEGQGIYGYTFGSGTRLTVV.

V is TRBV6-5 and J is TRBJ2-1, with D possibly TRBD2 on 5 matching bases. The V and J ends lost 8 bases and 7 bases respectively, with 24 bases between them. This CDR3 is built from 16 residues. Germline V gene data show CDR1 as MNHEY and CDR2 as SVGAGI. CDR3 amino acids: CASSFSVGEDYNEQFF. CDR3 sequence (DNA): TGTGCCAGCTCGTTCTCGGTGGGAGAGGATTATAATGAGCAGTTCTTC.

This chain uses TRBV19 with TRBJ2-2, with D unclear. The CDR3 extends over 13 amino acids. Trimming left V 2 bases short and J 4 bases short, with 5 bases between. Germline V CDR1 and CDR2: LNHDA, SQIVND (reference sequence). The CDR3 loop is CASSITPTGELFF. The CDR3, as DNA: TGTGCCAGTAGTATAACGCCCACCGGGGAGCTGTTTTTT.

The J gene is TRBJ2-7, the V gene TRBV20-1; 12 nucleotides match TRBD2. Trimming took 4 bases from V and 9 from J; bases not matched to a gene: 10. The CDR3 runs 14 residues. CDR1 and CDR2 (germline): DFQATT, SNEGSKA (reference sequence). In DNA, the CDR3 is TGCAGTGCTAAGGAGCTAGCGGGAGGGCCCCCGCAGTACTTC. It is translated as CSAKELAGGPPQYF.

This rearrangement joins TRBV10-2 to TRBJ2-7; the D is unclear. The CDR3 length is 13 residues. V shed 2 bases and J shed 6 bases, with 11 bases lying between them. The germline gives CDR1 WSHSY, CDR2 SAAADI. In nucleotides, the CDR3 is TGCGCCAGCAGTGAGGACCGGGCCCCCGAGCAGTACTTC. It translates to CASSEDRAPEQYF.

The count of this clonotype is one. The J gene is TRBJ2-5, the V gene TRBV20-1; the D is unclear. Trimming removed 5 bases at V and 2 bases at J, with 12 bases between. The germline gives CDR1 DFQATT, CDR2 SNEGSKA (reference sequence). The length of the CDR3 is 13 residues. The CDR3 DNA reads TGCAGTGCTCAGGCCGGGCCTCAAGAGACCCAGTACTTC. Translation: CSAQAGPQETQYF.

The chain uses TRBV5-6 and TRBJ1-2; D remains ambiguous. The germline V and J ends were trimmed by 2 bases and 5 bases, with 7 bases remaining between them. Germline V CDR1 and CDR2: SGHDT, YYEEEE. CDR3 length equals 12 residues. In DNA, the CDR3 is TGTGCCAGCAGCTTCGAGGGTTATGGCTACACCTTC. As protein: CASSFEGYGYTF.

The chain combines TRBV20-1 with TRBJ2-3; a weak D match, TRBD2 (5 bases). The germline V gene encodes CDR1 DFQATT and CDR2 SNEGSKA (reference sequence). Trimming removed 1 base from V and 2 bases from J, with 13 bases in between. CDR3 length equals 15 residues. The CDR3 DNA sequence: TGCAGTGCTAGAGGCCCACGGGATGCCACAGATACGCAGTATTTT. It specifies CSARGPRDATDTQYF.

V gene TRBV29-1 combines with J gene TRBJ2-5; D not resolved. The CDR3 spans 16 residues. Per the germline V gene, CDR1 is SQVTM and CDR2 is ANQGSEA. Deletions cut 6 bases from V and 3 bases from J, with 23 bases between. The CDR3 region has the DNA TGCAGCGTCCCCCATCCGCGTGGGGATCGTAAAGAGACCCAGTACTTC. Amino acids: CSVPHPRGDRKETQYF.

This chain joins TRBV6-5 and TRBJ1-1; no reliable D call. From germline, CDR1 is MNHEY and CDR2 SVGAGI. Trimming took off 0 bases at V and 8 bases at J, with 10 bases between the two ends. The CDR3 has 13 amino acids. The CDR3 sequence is CASSYSHKLEAFF. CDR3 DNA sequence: TGTGCCAGCAGTTACTCGCATAAACTCGAAGCTTTCTTT.

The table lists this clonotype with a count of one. In DNA, the CDR3 is TGCAGCGCCACCGGGACAGGTAACTACGAGCAGTACTTC. Encoded protein: CSATGTGNYEQYF. The genes are TRBV29-1 and TRBJ2-7, with 8 nucleotides matching TRBD1. V was pared by 7 bases and J by 3 bases, with 8 bases of the junction left unmatched. Germline values: CDR1 SQVTM, CDR2 ANQGSEA. This CDR3 region has 13 residues.

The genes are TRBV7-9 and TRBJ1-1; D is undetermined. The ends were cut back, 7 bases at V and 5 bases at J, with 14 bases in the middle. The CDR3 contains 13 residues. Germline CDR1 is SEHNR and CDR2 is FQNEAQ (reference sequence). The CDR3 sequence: CASMSGPRTEAFF. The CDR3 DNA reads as TGTGCCAGCATGTCAGGCCCCCGGACTGAAGCTTTCTTT.